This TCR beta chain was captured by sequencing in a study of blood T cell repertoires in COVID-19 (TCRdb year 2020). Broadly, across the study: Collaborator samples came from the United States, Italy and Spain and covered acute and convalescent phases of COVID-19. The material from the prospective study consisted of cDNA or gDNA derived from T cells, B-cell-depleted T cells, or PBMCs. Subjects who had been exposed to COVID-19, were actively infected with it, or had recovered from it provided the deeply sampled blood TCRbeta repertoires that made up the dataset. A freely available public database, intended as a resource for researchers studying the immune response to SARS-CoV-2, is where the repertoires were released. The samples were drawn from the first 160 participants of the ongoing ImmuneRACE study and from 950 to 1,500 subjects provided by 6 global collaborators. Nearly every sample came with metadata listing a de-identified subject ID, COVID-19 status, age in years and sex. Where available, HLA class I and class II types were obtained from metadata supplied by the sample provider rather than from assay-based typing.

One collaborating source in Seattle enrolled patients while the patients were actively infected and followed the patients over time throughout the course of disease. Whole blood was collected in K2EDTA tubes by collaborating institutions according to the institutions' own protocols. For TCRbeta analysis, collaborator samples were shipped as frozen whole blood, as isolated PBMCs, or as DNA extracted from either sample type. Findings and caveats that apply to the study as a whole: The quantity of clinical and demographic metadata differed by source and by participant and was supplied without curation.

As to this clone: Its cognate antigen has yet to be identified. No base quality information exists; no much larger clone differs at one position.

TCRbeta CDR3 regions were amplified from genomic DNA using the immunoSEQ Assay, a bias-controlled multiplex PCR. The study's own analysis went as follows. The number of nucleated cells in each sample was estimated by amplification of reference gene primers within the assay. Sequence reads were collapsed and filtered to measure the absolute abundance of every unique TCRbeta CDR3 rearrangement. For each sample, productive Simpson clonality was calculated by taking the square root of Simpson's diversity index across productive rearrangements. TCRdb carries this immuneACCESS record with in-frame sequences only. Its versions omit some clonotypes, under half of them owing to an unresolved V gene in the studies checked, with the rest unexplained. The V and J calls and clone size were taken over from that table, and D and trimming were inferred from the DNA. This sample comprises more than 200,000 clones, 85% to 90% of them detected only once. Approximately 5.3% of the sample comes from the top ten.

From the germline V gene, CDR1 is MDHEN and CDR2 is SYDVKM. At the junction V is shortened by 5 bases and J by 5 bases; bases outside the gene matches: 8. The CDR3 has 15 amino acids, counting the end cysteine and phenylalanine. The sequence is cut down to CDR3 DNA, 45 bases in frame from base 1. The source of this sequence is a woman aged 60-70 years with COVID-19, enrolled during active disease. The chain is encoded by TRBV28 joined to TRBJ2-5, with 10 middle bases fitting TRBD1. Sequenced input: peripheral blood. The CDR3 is CASSNQDRGMETQYF. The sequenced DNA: TGTGCCAGCAGTAACCAGGACAGGGGGATGGAGACCCAGTACTTC.